This TCR beta chain emerged from a study of cytomegalovirus exposure and HLA in healthy donors. Study at large: An earlier analysis found 100 million or so unique TCR beta sequences from 200 million or so T cells.

Concerning this clone: No antigen is known for it.

Use of 60 Vbeta and 13 Jbeta primers characterized the PCR. The method was immunoSEQ multiplex PCR; TCRdb's version includes in-frame clones alone and lacks a portion of them. The sample holds about 190,000 clones, about 80% seen once. At sampling all donors were nominally healthy, likely with unrecorded immune exposures. Broader study findings: When analyzed later, the rates of TCR association showed variation by HLA locus, with DRB1 the most and HLA-C the fewest.

This CDR3 has 13 residues. Source material: PBMCs. The rearrangement joins TRBV21-1 to TRBJ1-1; the DNA was not compared with TRBD1, the D call given in the table. TRBV21-1 is a pseudogene segment. This clonotype was sampled from a woman between 40 and 50 years old in good health and CMV-seronegative. The CDR3 reads CASSMDRATEAFF. The CDR3, as DNA: TGTGCCAGCAGCATGGACAGGGCCACTGAAGCTTTCTTT.